The source of this TCR beta chain is a study of identical twins. This clonotype has a count of ten or more. Its antigen is undetermined. TCRdb used MiXCR to reprocess the 5' RACE reads, holding one entry per CDR3 protein. The table records 500,000 or so distinct CDR3 sequences, 22% of them present only once. Study observations and caveats: With abundant cord blood beta clonotypes, insertions were fewer; memory repertoires showed no such pattern.

The CDR3 loop spans 15 amino acids. Germline loops: CDR1 SQVTM, CDR2 ANQGSEA. V dropped 4 bases and J dropped 3 bases, with 15 bases sitting between them. This sample also belongs to another study, concerning T cells expressing NK-cell markers.

Sequenced input: CD4+ T cells sorted from blood. This sequence originates from a woman under 30 in good health. This chain connects TRBV29-1 to TRBJ2-2; D uncertain. This CDR3 is CSVASSRRHTGELFF. In DNA form, the CDR3 reads TGCAGCGTTGCGAGCTCTAGACGTCACACCGGGGAGCTGTTTTTT.